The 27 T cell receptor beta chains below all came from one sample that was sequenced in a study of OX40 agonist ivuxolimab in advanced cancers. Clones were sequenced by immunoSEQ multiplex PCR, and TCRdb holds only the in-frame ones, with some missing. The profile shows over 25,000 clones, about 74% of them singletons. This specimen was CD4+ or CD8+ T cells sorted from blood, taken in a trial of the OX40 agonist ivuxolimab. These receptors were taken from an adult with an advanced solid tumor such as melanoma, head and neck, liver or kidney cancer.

CDR3 amino acids: CASSQRGRVLIGYTF. DNA for the CDR3: TGTGCCAGTAGTCAAAGGGGCAGGGTCTTGATTGGCTACACCTTC. The chain couples TRBV19 to TRBJ1-2, with D perhaps TRBD1 (5 bases). The V end was cut by 5 bases, the J end by 7 bases, with 20 bases between. This CDR3 is built from 15 residues. Germline assignment: CDR1 LNHDA and CDR2 SQIVND (reference sequence).

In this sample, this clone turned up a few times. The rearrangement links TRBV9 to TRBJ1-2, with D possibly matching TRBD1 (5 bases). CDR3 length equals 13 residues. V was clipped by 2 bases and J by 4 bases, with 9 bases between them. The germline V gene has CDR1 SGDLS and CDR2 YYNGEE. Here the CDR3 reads CASSVDTGYGYTF. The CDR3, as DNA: TGTGCCAGCAGCGTGGACACGGGCTATGGCTACACCTTC.

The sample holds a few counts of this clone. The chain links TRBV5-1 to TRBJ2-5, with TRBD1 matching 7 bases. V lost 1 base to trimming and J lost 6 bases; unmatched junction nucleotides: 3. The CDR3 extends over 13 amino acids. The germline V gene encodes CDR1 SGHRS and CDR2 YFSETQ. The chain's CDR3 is CASSLWDSKTQYF. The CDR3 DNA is TGCGCCAGCAGCTTGTGGGACAGTAAGACCCAGTACTTC.

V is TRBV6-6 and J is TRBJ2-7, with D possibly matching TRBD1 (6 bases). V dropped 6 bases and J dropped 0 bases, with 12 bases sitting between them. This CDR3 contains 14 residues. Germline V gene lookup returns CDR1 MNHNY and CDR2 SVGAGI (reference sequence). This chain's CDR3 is CASRGTYSSYEQYF. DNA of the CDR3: TGTGCCAGCAGGGGGACATACAGCTCCTACGAGCAGTACTTC.

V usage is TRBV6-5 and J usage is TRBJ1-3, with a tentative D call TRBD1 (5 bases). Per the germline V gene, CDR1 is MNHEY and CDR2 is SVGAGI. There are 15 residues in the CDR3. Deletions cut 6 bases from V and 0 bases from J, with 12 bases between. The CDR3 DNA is TGTGCCAGCAGGAGAGACAGAAACTCTGGAAACACCATATATTTT. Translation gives CASRRDRNSGNTIYF.

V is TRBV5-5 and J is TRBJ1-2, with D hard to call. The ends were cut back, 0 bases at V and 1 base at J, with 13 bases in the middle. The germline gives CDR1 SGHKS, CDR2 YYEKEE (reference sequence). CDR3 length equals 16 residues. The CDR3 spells CASSLAGSGVNYGYTF. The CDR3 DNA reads TGTGCCAGCAGCTTGGCGGGTAGTGGGGTTAACTATGGCTACACCTTC.

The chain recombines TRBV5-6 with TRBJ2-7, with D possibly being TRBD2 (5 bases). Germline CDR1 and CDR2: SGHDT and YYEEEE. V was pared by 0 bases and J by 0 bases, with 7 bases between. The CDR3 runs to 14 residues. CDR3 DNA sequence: TGTGCCAGCAGCTTGGGGGGAGACTCCTACGAGCAGTACTTC. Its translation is CASSLGGDSYEQYF.

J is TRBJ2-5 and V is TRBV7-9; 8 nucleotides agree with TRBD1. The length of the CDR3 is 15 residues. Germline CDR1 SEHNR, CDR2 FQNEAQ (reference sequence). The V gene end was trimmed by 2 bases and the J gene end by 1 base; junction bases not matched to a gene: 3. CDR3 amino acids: CASSLWTGSQETQYF. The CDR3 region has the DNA TGTGCCAGCAGCTTATGGACAGGGAGCCAAGAGACCCAGTACTTC. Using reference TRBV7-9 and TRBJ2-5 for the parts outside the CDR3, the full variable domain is DTGVSQNPRHKITKRGQNVTFRCDPISEHNRLYWYRQTLGQGPEFLTYFQNEAQLEKSRLLSDRFSAERPKGSFSTLEIQRTEQGDSAMYLCASSLWTGSQETQYFGPGTRLLVL.

The CDR3 region is CASSPRDRFEQYF. The CDR3 DNA reads as TGCGCCAGCAGCCCCCGAGACAGGTTCGAGCAGTACTTC. The chain couples TRBV4-1 to TRBJ2-7, with D possibly matching TRBD1 (6 bases). Germline values: CDR1 MGHRA, CDR2 YSYEKL. The germline V and J ends were trimmed by 4 bases and 6 bases, with 13 bases remaining between them. The CDR3 contains 13 residues.

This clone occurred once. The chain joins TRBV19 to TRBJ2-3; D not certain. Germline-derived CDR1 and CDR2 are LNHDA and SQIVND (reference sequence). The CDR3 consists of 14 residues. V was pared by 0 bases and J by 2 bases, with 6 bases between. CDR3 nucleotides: TGTGCCAGTAGTATAGAGGGGTTCACAGATACGCAGTATTTT. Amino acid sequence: CASSIEGFTDTQYF.

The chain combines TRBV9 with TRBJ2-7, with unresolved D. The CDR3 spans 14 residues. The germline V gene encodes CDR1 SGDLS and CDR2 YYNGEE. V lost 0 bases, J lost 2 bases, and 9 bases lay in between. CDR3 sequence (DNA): TGTGCCAGCAGCGTAGGGTGGGGAACCTACGAGCAGTACTTC. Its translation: CASSVGWGTYEQYF.

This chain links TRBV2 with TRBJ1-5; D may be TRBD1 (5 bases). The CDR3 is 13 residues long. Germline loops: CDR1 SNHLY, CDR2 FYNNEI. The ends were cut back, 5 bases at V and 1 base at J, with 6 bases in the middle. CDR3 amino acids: CASSRDSNQPQHF. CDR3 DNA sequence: TGTGCCAGCAGTCGGGACAGCAATCAGCCCCAGCATTTT.

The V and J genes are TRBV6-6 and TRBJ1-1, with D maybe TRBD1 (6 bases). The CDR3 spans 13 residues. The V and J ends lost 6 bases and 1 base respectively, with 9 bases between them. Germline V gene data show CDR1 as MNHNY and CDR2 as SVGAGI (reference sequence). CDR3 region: CASRKTGNTEAFF. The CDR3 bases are TGTGCCAGCAGAAAGACAGGGAACACTGAAGCTTTCTTT.

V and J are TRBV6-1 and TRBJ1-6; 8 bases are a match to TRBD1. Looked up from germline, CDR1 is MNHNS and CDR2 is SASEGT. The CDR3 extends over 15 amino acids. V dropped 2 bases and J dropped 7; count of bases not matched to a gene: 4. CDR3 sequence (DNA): TGTGCCAGCAGTGAACAAGGACAGGGAAATTCACCCCTCCACTTT. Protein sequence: CASSEQGQGNSPLHF.

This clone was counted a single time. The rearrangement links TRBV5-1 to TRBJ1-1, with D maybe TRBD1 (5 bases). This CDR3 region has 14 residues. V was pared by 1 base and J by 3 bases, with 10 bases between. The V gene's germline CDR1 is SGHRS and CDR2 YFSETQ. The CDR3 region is CASSLSQGDTEAFF. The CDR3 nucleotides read TGCGCCAGCAGCTTGTCCCAGGGAGACACTGAAGCTTTCTTT. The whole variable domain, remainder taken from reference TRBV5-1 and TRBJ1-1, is KAGVTQTPRYLIKTRGQQVTLSCSPISGHRSVSWYQQTPGQGLQFLFEYFSETQRNKGNFPGRFSGRQFSNSRSEMNVSTLELGDSALYLCASSLSQGDTEAFFGQGTRLTVV.

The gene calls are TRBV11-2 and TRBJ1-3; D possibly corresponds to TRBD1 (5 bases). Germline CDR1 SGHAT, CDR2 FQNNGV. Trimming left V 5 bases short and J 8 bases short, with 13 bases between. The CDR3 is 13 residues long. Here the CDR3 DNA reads TGTGCCAGCAGCCCACAAACGGGGGACACCATATATTTT. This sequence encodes CASSPQTGDTIYF.

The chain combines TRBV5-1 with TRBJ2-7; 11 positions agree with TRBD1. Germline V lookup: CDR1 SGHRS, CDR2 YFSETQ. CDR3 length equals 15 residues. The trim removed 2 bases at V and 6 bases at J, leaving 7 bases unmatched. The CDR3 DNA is TGCGCCAGCAGCTTACCGGGACAGGGGGTAGGCGAGCAGTACTTC. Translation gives CASSLPGQGVGEQYF.

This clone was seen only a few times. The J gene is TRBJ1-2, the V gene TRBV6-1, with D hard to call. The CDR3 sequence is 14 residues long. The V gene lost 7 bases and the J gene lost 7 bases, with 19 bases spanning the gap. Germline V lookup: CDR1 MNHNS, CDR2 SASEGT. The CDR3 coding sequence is TGTGCCAGCATAAGTTACCAGCCGGGCGGTGGCTACACCTTC. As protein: CASISYQPGGGYTF.

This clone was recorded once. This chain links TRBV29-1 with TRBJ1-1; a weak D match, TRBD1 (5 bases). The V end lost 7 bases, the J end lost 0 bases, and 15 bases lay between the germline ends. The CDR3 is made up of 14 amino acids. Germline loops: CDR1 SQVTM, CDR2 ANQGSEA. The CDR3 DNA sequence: TGCAGCGCCGTAACCGGGACGATGAACACTGAAGCTTTCTTT. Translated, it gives CSAVTGTMNTEAFF. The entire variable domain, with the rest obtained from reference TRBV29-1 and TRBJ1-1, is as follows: SAVISQKPSRDICQRGTSLTIQCQVDSQVTMMFWYRQQPGQSLTLIATANQGSEATYESGFVIDKFPISRPNLTFSTLTVSNMSPEDSSIYLCSAVTGTMNTEAFFGQGTRLTVV.

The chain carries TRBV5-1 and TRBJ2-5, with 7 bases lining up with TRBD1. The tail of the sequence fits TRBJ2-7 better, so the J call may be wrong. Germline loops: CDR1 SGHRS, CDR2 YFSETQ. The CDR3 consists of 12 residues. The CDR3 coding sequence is TGCGCCAGTTCCCGGGACAGCTACGAGCAGTACTTC. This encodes CASSRDSYEQYF.

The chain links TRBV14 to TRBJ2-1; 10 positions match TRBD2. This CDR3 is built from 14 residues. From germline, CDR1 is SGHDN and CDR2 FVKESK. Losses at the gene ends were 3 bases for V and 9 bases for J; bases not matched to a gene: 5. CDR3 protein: CASSQGTSASEQFF. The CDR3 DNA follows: TGTGCCAGCAGCCAGGGGACTAGCGCCAGTGAGCAGTTCTTC.

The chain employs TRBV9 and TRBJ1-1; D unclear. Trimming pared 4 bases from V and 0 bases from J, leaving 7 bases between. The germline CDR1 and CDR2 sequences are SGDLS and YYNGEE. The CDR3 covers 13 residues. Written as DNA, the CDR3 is TGTGCCAGCAGCTATGCTTTGAACACTGAAGCTTTCTTT. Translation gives CASSYALNTEAFF.

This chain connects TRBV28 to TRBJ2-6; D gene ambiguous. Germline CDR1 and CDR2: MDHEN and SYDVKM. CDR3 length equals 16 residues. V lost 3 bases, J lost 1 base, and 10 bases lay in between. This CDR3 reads CASSFRASSGANVLTF. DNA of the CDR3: TGTGCCAGCAGTTTTCGGGCCTCTTCTGGGGCCAACGTCCTGACTTTC.

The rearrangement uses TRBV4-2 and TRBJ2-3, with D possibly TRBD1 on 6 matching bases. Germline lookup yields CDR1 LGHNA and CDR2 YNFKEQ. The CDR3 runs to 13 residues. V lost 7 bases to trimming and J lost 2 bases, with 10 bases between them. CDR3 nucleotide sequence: TGTGCCAGCACTGGGGGCCTCACAGATACGCAGTATTTT. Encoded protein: CASTGGLTDTQYF.

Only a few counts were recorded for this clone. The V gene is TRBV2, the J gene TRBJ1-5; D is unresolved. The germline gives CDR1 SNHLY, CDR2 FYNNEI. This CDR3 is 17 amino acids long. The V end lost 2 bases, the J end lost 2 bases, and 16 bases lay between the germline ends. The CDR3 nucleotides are TGTGCCAGCAGTGAAAGGTCCTGGCCGCCTGGCAATCAGCCCCAGCATTTT. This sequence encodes CASSERSWPPGNQPQHF.

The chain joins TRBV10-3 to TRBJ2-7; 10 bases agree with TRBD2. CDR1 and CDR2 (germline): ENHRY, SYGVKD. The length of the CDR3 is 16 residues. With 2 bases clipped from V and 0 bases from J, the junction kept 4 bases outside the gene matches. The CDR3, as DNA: TGTGCCATCAGTGAGCCTAGCGGGGGCCGCTCCTACGAGCAGTACTTC. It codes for CAISEPSGGRSYEQYF.

CDR3 nucleotide sequence: TGTGCCAGTAACCCAGACGGGGCGAAGCTGGAAGCTTTCTTT. This codes for CASNPDGAKLEAFF. The rearrangement joins TRBV19 to TRBJ1-1; D may be TRBD1 (5 bases). The V gene's germline CDR1 is LNHDA and CDR2 SQIVND (reference sequence). V lost 7 bases and J lost 8, with 20 bases in between. There are 14 residues in the CDR3.